This TCR beta chain originates from a study of T cells after posttransplantation cyclophosphamide. On this clone itself: Its antigen is still unknown.

TCRdb's table, derived via immunoSEQ multiplex PCR, lists solely in-frame clones and lacks some. The sample lists approximately 3,000 clones, around 74% seen once, with roughly 36% in the top ten. The CDR3 is 11 residues long. Germline CDR1 DFQATT, CDR2 SNEGSKA (reference sequence). V was pared by 6 bases and J by 2 bases, with 8 bases between. Treatment was busulfan-fludarabine conditioning, a marrow graft, and cyclophosphamide on days +3 and +4. General study results and limits: Recipient CMV seropositivity and CMV reactivation strongly tracked TRB clonality. Blood and skin or GI T cell repertoires showed limited TRB overlap. Donor-recipient repertoire similarity was low at 1-2 months, rising over year one.

The TCR originated in a female patient aged 45-60 years who received an allogeneic stem cell transplant from a related donor, was CMV-positive, and had no GVHD. Among the T cells, some may be from the graft donor. The chain carries TRBV20-1 and TRBJ2-7, with D possibly TRBD1 on 6 matching bases. Sequencing used PBMCs, obtained after allogeneic stem cell transplant with posttransplant cyclophosphamide. The CDR3 coding sequence is TGCAGTGCCCCAGGGGCCTACGAGCAGTACTTC. Its protein is CSAPGAYEQYF.